This TCR beta chain is drawn from a study of T-cell reconstitution after alpha-beta-depleted transplantation in children. A TCRbeta library incorporating unique molecular identifiers was prepared. TCRdb itself ran the PCR reads through MiXCR, one entry per CDR3 protein. The sample includes under 300,000 distinct CDR3 sequences, about 8.8% of them seen just once. The sample holds many counts of this clonotype. CDR1 is MNHEY, CDR2 SMNVEV, per germline (reference sequence). The length of the CDR3 is 15 residues. After removal of 4 bases from V and 8 bases from J, the junction contained 7 bases not matched to a gene.

The TCR originated in a human donor who donated a stem cell graft to a child with SCID. J is TRBJ2-1 and V is TRBV27; 11 bases fit TRBD1. The starting material was PBMCs from the stem cell graft donor, obtained from the stem cell graft. The CDR3: CASSSGTGGSDEQFF. The CDR3 DNA sequence: TGTGCCAGCAGTTCCGGGACAGGGGGTTCCGATGAGCAGTTCTTC.